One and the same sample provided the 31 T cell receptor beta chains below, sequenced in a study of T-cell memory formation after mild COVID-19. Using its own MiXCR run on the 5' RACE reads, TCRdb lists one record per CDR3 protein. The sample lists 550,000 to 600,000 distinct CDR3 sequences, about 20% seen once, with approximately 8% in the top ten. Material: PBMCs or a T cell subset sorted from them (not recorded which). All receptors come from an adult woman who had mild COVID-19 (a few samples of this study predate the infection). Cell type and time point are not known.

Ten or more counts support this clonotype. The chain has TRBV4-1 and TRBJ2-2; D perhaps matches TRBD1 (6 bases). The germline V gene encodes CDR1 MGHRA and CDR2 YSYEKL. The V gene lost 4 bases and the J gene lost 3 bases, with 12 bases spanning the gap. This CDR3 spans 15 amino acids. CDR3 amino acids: CASSRQVGDTGELFF. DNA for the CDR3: TGCGCCAGCAGCCGACAGGTGGGGGACACCGGGGAGCTGTTTTTT.

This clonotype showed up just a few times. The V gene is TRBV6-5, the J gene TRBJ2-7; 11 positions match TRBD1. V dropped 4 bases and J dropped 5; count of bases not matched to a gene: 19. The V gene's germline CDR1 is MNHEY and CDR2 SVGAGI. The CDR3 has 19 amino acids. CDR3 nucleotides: TGTGCCAGCAGTTCACCAAAGGACAGGGGGCTCGTGGGAACGGACGAGCAGTACTTC. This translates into CASSSPKDRGLVGTDEQYF.

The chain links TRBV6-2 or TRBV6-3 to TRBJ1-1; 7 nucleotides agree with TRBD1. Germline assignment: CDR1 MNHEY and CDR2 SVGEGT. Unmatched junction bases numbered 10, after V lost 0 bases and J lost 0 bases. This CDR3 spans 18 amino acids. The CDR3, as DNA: TGTGCCAGCAGTTACTCGTCACAGGGGATTAGCATGAACACTGAAGCTTTCTTT. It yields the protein CASSYSSQGISMNTEAFF.

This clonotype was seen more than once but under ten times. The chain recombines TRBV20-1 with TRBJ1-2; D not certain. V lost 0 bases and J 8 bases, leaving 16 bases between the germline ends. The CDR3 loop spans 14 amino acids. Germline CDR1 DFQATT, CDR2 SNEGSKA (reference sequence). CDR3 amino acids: CSARDVWAPGGYTF. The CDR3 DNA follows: TGCAGTGCTAGAGATGTCTGGGCGCCTGGGGGCTACACCTTC.

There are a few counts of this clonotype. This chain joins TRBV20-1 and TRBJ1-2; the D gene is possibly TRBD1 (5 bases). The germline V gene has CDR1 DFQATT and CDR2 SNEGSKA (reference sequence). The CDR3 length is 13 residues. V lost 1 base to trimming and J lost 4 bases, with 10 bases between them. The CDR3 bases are TGCAGTGCTAGAGTGGGGACGGCCTATGGCTACACCTTC. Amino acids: CSARVGTAYGYTF.

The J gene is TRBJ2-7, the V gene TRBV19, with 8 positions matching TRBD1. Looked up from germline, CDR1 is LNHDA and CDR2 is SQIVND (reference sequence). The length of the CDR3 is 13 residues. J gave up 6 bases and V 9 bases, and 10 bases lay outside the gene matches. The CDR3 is CASSRTGNGEQYF. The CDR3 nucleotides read TGTGCCAGCTCCAGGACAGGGAACGGCGAGCAGTACTTC.

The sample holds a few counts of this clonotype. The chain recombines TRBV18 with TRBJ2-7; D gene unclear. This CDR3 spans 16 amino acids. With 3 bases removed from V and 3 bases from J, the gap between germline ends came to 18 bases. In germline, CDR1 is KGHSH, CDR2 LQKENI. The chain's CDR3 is CASSPTLEKANYEQYF. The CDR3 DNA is TGTGCCAGCTCACCCACTCTGGAAAAGGCTAACTACGAGCAGTACTTC.

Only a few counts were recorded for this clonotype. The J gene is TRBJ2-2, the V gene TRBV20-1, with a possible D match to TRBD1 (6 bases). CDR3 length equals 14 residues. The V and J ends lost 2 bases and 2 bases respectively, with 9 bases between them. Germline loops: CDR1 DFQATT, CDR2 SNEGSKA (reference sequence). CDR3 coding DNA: TGCAGTGCTAGACAGGGGCTAAACACCGGGGAGCTGTTTTTT. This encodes CSARQGLNTGELFF.

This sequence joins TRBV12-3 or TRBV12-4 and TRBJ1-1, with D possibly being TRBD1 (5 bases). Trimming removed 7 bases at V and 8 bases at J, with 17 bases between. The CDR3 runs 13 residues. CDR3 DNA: TGTGCCAGCACCAAAGCGAACCGACAGGAAGCTTTCTTT. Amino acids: CASTKANRQEAFF.

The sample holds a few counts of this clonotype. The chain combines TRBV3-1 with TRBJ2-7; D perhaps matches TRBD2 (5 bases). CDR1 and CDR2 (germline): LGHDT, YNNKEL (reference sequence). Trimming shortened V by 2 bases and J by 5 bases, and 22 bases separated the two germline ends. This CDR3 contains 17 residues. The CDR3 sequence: CASSQQRLATFGDEQYF. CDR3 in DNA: TGTGCCAGCAGCCAACAACGGTTAGCGACCTTTGGAGACGAGCAGTACTTC.

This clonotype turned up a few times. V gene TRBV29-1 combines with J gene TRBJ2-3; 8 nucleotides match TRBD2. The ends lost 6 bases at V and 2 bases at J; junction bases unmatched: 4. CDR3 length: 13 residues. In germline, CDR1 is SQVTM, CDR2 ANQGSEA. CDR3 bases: TGCAGCGTCATAGCGGGAACCACAGATACGCAGTATTTT. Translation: CSVIAGTTDTQYF.

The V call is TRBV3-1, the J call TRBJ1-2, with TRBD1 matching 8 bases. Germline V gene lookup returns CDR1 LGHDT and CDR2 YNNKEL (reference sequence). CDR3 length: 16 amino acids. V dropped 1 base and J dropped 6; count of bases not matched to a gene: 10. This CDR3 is CASSQVAGGDFHGYTF. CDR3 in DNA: TGTGCCAGCAGCCAAGTGGCAGGGGGCGATTTTCATGGCTACACCTTC.

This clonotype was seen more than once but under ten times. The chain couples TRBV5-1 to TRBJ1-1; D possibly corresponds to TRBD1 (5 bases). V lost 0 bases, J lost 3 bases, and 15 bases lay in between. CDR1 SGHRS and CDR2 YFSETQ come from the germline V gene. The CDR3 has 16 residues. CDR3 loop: CASSLGGTPPDTEAFF. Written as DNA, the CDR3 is TGCGCCAGCAGCTTGGGCGGGACCCCCCCGGACACTGAAGCTTTCTTT.

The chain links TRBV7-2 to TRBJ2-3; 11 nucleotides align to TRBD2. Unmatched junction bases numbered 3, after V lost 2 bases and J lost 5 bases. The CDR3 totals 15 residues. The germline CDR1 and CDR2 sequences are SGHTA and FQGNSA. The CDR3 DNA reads TGTGCCAGCAGCTTAAGCCTAGCGGGGGGAGATACGCAGTATTTT. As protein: CASSLSLAGGDTQYF. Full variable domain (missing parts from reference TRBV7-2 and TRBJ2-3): GAGVSQSPSNKVTEKGKDVELRCDPISGHTALYWYRQSLGQGLEFLIYFQGNSAPDKSGLPSDRFSAERTGGSVSTLTIQRTQQEDSAVYLCASSLSLAGGDTQYFGPGTRLTVL.

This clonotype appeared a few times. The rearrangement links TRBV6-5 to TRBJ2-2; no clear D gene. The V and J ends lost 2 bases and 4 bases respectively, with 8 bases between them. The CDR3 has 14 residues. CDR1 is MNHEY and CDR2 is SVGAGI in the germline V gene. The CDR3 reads CASSYNELTGELFF. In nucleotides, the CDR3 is TGTGCCAGCAGTTACAATGAGCTCACCGGGGAGCTGTTTTTT.

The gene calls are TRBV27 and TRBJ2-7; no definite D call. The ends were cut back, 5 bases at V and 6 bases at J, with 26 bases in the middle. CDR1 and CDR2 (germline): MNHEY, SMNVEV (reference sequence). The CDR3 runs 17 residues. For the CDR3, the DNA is TGTGCCAGCAGTCTTACTCAGGACGGGTATCTACGAGTCGAGCAGTACTTC. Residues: CASSLTQDGYLRVEQYF.

This chain's CDR3 is CASTSKQGLDFTDTQYF. The CDR3 bases are TGTGCCAGCACCTCCAAACAGGGTCTTGATTTCACAGATACGCAGTATTTT. V gene TRBV11-2 combines with J gene TRBJ2-3; D possibly corresponds to TRBD1 (6 bases). Germline CDR1 is SGHAT and CDR2 is FQNNGV. Trimming took off 7 bases at V and 2 bases at J, with 22 bases between the two ends. The CDR3 sequence is 17 residues long.

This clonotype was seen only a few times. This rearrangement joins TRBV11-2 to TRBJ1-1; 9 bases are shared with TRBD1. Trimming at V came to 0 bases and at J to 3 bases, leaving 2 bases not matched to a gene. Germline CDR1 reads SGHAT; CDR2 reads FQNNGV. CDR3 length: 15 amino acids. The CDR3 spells CASSLDGTGYTEAFF. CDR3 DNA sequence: TGTGCCAGCAGCTTAGACGGGACAGGGTACACTGAAGCTTTCTTT.

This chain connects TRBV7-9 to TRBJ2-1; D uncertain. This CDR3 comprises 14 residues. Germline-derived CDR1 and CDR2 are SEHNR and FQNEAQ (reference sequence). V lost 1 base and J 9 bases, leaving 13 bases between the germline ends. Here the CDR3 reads CASSLDGDRSEQFF. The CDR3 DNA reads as TGTGCCAGCAGCTTAGATGGTGATCGGAGTGAGCAGTTCTTC. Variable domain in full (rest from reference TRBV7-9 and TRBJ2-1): DTGVSQNPRHKITKRGQNVTFRCDPISEHNRLYWYRQTLGQGPEFLTYFQNEAQLEKSRLLSDRFSAERPKGSFSTLEIQRTEQGDSAMYLCASSLDGDRSEQFFGPGTRLTVL.

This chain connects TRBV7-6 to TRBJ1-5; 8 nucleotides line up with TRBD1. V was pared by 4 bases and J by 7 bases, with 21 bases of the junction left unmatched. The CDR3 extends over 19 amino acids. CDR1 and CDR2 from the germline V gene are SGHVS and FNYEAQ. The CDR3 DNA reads TGTGCCAGCAGCTCGATTTGGGACAGGCCAAAAGATCCGGGCCAGCCCCAGCATTTT. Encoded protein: CASSSIWDRPKDPGQPQHF.

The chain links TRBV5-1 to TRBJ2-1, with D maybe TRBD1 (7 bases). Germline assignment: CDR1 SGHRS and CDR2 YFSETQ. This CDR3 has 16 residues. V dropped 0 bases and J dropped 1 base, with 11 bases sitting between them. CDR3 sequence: CASSLASGGSYNEQFF. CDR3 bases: TGCGCCAGCAGCTTGGCGTCAGGGGGGTCCTACAATGAGCAGTTCTTC.

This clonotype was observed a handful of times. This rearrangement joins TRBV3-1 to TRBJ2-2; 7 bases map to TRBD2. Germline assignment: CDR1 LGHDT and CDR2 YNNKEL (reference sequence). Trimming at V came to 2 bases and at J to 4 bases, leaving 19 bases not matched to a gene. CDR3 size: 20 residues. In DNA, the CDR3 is TGTGCCAGCAGCCAACTCCCACAGTGGGCGGGGGTCGGTTCCACCGGGGAGCTGTTTTTT. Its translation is CASSQLPQWAGVGSTGELFF.

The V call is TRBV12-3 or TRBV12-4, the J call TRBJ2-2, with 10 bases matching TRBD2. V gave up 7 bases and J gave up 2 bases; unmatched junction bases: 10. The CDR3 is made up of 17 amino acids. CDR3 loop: CASKIRSGRANTGELFF. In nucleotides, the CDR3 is TGTGCCAGCAAAATACGAAGCGGGAGGGCCAACACCGGGGAGCTGTTTTTT.

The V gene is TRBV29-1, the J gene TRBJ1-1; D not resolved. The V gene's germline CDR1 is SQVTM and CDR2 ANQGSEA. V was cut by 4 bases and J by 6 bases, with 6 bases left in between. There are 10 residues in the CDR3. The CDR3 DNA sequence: TGCAGCGTTGTTAGTTCTGAAGCTTTCTTT. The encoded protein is CSVVSSEAFF.

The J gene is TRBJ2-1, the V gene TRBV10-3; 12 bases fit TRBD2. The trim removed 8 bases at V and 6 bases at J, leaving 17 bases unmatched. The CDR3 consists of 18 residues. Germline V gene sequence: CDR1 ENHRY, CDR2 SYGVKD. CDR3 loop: CAIARTSGEIRALNEQFF. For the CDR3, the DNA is TGTGCCATCGCGCGGACTAGCGGGGAAATTCGGGCCCTCAATGAGCAGTTCTTC.

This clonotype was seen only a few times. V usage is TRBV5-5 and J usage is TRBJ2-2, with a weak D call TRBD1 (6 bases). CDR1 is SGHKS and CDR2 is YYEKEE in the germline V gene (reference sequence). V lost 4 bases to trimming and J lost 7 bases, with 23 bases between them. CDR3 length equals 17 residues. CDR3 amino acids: CASSRDHNRVLGGELFF. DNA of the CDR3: TGTGCCAGCAGCCGCGACCACAACAGGGTGTTGGGCGGGGAGCTGTTTTTT. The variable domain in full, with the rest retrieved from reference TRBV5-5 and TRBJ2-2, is DAGVTQSPTHLIKTRGQQVTLRCSPISGHKSVSWYQQVLGQGPQFIFQYYEKEERGRGNFPDRFSARQFPNYSSELNVNALLLGDSALYLCASSRDHNRVLGGELFFGEGSRLTVL.

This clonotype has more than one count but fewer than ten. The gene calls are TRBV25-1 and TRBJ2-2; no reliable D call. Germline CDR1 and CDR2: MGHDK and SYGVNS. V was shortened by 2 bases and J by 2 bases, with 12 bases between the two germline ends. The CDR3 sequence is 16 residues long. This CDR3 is CASSENLAINTGELFF. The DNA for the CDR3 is TGTGCCAGCAGTGAAAACCTCGCGATTAACACCGGGGAGCTGTTTTTT. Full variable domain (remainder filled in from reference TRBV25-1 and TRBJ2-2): EADIYQTPRYLVIGTGKKITLECSQTMGHDKMYWYQQDPGMELHLIHYSYGVNSTEKGDLSSESTVSRIRTEHFPLTLESARPSHTSQYLCASSENLAINTGELFFGEGSRLTVL.

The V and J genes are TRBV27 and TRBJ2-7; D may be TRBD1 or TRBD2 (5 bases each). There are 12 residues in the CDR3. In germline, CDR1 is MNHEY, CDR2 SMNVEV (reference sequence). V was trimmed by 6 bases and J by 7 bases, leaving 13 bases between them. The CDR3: CASSTGGLEQYF. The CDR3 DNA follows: TGTGCCAGCAGCACTGGGGGTCTTGAGCAGTACTTC.

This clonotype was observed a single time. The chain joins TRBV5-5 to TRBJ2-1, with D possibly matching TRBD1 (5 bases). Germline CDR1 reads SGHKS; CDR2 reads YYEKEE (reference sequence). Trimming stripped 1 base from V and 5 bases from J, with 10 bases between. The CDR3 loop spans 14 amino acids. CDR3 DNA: TGTGCCAGCAGCTTGTGGGGCAGGGACAATGAGCAGTTCTTC. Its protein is CASSLWGRDNEQFF.

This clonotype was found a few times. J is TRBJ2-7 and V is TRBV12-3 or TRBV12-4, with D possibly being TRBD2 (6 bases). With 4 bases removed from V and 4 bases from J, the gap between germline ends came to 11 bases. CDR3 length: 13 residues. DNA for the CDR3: TGTGCCAGCAGTTGGGGACTCAGATACGAGCAGTACTTC. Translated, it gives CASSWGLRYEQYF.

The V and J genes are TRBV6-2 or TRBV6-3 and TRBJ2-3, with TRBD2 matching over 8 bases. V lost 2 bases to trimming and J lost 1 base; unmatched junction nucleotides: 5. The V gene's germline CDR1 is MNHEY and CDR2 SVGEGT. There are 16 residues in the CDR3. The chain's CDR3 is CASSYRSGGRTDTQYF. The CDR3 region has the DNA TGTGCCAGCAGTTACCGCTCGGGAGGGCGCACAGATACGCAGTATTTT.